Sequencing of this TCR beta chain was carried out in a study of blood T cell repertoires in COVID-19. Study summary: Specimens from acute and convalescent COVID-19 originated in the United States, Italy and Spain.

V was shortened by 6 bases and J by 3 bases, with 19 bases between the two germline ends. This CDR3 region has 16 residues. CDR1 and CDR2 (germline): SGHTS, YDEGEE. Original handling: Estimation of nucleated cell counts relied on the amplification of reference gene primers. Data came from immunoSEQ multiplex PCR; TCRdb stores just in-frame clones and leaves some out. V, J and clone size are those of that table, while D and trimming were read from the DNA. The table has just over 75,000 clones, over 80% seen once; the top ten hold 4.5% to 7%. Sequenced: peripheral blood. The rearrangement uses TRBV5-8 and TRBJ2-4; weak D call: TRBD2 (6 bases). The sequence was obtained from a man in his sixties with active or convalescent COVID-19. CDR3 DNA sequence: TGTGCCAGCAACCTTCGCCAGGGACTTAGCAAAAACATTCAGTACTTC. It codes for CASNLRQGLSKNIQYF.